These T cell receptor beta chains were read from a single sample in a study of OX40 agonist ivuxolimab in advanced cancers. Assay: immunoSEQ multiplex PCR; the TCRdb copy retains only in-frame clones and omits some. The profile shows 53,000 or so clones, nearly 80% of them singletons. This specimen was CD4+ or CD8+ T cells sorted from blood, taken in a trial of the OX40 agonist ivuxolimab. The receptor set was obtained from an adult with an advanced solid tumor such as melanoma, head and neck, liver or kidney cancer. Each CDR3 is given with its conserved first and last residue. A D gene is named only where the DNA matches it firmly. A row's size may be missing; if present it is once, few, many or a size class.

v_call	j_call	clone_size	d_call	cdr3_aa	cdr3_nt
TRBV27	TRBJ1-4	once	TRBD1	CASSFDRGKKLFF	TGTGCCAGCAGTTTCGACAGGGGGAAAAAACTGTTTTTT
TRBV5-1	TRBJ2-1	.	.	CASSLKSRGNEQFF	TGCGCCAGCAGCTTGAAGAGCCGGGGCAATGAGCAGTTCTTC
TRBV15	TRBJ1-5	.	TRBD1	CATGRTGGSDQPQHF	TGTGCCACCGGAAGGACAGGGGGGAGCGACCAGCCCCAGCATTTT
TRBV7-2	TRBJ2-3	.	.	CASSLVWGGGTDTQYF	TGTGCCAGCAGCTTAGTGTGGGGGGGCGGTACAGATACGCAGTATTTT
TRBV15	TRBJ2-3	.	.	CATSRVVTDTQYF	TGTGCCACCAGCAGAGTGGTCACAGATACGCAGTATTTT
TRBV12-5	TRBJ2-1	.	TRBD2	CASGTGLAGTLYNEQFF	TGTGCTAGTGGCACCGGACTAGCGGGGACCTTATACAATGAGCAGTTCTTC
TRBV19	TRBJ1-4	once	.	CASSLNRAGNEKLFF	TGTGCCAGTAGTTTGAACAGGGCAGGAAATGAAAAACTGTTTTTT
TRBV27	TRBJ2-7	.	TRBD2	CASSSGTSVVSYEQYF	TGTGCCAGCAGTTCCGGGACTAGCGTGGTCTCCTACGAGCAGTACTTC
TRBV7-2	TRBJ1-1	few	.	CASSLLGVENTEAFF	TGTGCCAGCAGCTTATTAGGTGTAGAAAACACTGAAGCTTTCTTT
TRBV28	TRBJ2-7	.	.	CASSFARPRKTGDTYEQYF	TGTGCCAGCAGTTTCGCCCGACCCAGAAAGACAGGTGATACCTACGAGCAGTACTTC
TRBV2	TRBJ2-7	.	.	CASSVQYEQYF	TGTGCCAGCAGTGTCCAATACGAGCAGTACTTC
TRBV29-1	TRBJ1-1	.	TRBD1	CSALTGLNTEAFF	TGCAGCGCCTTGACAGGGCTGAACACTGAAGCTTTCTTT
TRBV11-1	TRBJ2-3	once	.	CASSLGLKGSTDTQYF	TGTGCCAGCAGCTTAGGGTTGAAAGGTTCGACAGATACGCAGTATTTT
TRBV27	TRBJ1-5	.	TRBD1	CASSLGDRGHQPQHF	TGTGCCAGCAGTTTAGGGGACAGGGGGCATCAGCCCCAGCATTTT
TRBV19	TRBJ1-4	.	.	CASAGVINEKLFF	TGTGCCAGTGCGGGTGTGATTAATGAAAAACTGTTTTTT
TRBV7-3	TRBJ2-1	.	.	CASSLTRASDEQFF	TGTGCCAGCAGCTTGACCCGGGCCTCAGATGAGCAGTTCTTC
TRBV7-2	TRBJ2-3	few	.	CASSPRVGGKTDTQYF	TGTGCCAGCAGTCCCCGGGTAGGAGGAAAAACAGATACGCAGTATTTT
TRBV11-2	TRBJ2-1	.	.	CASSLGVGVGNEQFF	TGTGCCAGCAGCTTAGGGGTAGGAGTTGGCAATGAGCAGTTCTTC
TRBV11-2	TRBJ2-3	.	.	CASSSRAYTGFGTDTQYF	TGTGCCAGCAGCTCCCGAGCCTACACGGGGTTCGGCACAGATACGCAGTATTTT
TRBV7-6	TRBJ2-7	.	.	CASSLNRWEQYF	TGTGCCAGCAGCTTAAATCGGTGGGAGCAGTACTTC
TRBV7-7	TRBJ2-5	.	.	CASSPGTAWETQYF	TGTGCCAGCAGTCCCGGGACGGCTTGGGAGACCCAGTACTTC
TRBV7-2	TRBJ1-5	.	.	CASSPGGENQPQHF	TGTGCCAGCAGCCCTGGCGGGGAAAATCAGCCCCAGCATTTT
TRBV6-5	TRBJ1-5	.	.	CASSLVQPQHF	TGTGCCAGCAGTCTCGTCCAGCCCCAGCATTTT
TRBV19	TRBJ2-1	once	TRBD2	CASSIGTSGNNEQFF	TGTGCCAGTAGTATTGGGACTAGCGGCAACAATGAGCAGTTCTTC
TRBV28	TRBJ1-1	once	TRBD1	CAILPGGAGINTEAFF	TGTGCCATTTTACCAGGGGGCGCGGGGATAAACACTGAAGCTTTCTTT
TRBV6-5	TRBJ2-1	once	TRBD1	CASSLGTDRDEQFF	TGTGCCAGCAGTTTGGGGACAGACAGGGATGAGCAGTTCTTC
TRBV6-1	TRBJ1-3	.	.	CAIGTTRGNTIYF	TGTGCCATCGGGACGACGCGCGGGAACACCATATATTTT
TRBV10-2	TRBJ1-5	.	.	CASSAGSNQPQHF	TGCGCCAGCAGTGCAGGGAGCAATCAGCCCCAGCATTTT
TRBV30	TRBJ1-6	.	.	CAWSLESGPLHF	TGTGCCTGGAGCCTTGAGTCCGGGCCCCTCCACTTT
TRBV19	TRBJ2-3	.	.	CASSMGAGTDTQYF	TGTGCCAGTAGTATGGGGGCCGGCACAGATACGCAGTATTTT
TRBV19	TRBJ1-3	.	TRBD1	CASVPGDRGIHMAGNTIYF	TGTGCCAGTGTACCCGGAGACAGGGGTATTCACATGGCTGGAAACACCATATATTTT
TRBV10-2	TRBJ2-1	.	TRBD2	CASSTSGGAGEQFF	TGCGCCAGCAGTACAAGCGGGGGGGCCGGTGAGCAGTTCTTC
TRBV7-2	TRBJ1-2	.	.	CASSLGGGGYTF	TGTGCCAGCAGCTTAGGGGGTGGCGGCTACACCTTC
TRBV5-4	TRBJ2-2	once	.	CASSLQGANTGELFF	TGTGCCAGCAGCTTGCAAGGGGCTAACACCGGGGAGCTGTTTTTT
TRBV6-5	TRBJ2-1	.	TRBD2	CASSYELAGGPFEQFF	TGTGCCAGCAGTTACGAACTAGCGGGAGGGCCTTTTGAGCAGTTCTTC
TRBV6-1	TRBJ1-1	.	TRBD1	CASSRTGDEAFF	TGTGCCAGCAGTCGGACAGGGGACGAAGCTTTCTTT
TRBV7-9	TRBJ1-1	.	.	CASLSGLEFGTEAFF	TGTGCCAGCCTCAGTGGGCTTGAGTTTGGCACTGAAGCTTTCTTT
TRBV19	TRBJ1-1	.	.	CASSIGRDTEAFF	TGTGCCAGTAGTATCGGCAGGGACACTGAAGCTTTCTTT
TRBV19	TRBJ1-5	.	TRBD1	CASTRGGRVGQPQHF	TGTGCCAGTACTAGAGGGGGCAGGGTGGGTCAGCCCCAGCATTTT
TRBV5-1	TRBJ2-1	.	.	CASSLGQIGLTHEQFF	TGCGCCAGCAGCTTGGGTCAGATAGGACTAACCCATGAGCAGTTCTTC
TRBV7-6	TRBJ1-2	.	TRBD1	CASSLPLAGGNNYGYTF	TGTGCCAGCAGCTTACCCCTAGCAGGGGGCAATAACTATGGCTACACCTTC
TRBV6-5	TRBJ2-3	.	TRBD2	CASSRGDLADTQYF	TGTGCCAGCAGCCGGGGGGACCTGGCAGATACGCAGTATTTT
TRBV10-1	TRBJ1-1	once	TRBD1	CASSESGTGDTEAFF	TGCGCCAGCAGTGAGTCCGGGACAGGGGACACTGAAGCTTTCTTT
TRBV5-1	TRBJ1-1	.	.	CASRTDAGTEAFF	TGCGCCAGCAGGACGGACGCAGGGACTGAAGCTTTCTTT
TRBV2	TRBJ2-5	.	TRBD2	CASGLAGAVQETQYF	TGTGCCAGTGGACTAGCGGGAGCCGTCCAAGAGACCCAGTACTTC
TRBV2	TRBJ1-2	medium-sized	TRBD1	CASSEIGGDRDSF	TGTGCCAGCAGTGAAATAGGTGGGGATCGGGACAGCTTC
TRBV27	TRBJ2-7	.	.	CASRRGIAYEQYF	TGTGCCAGTCGAAGGGGGATTGCCTACGAGCAGTACTTC
TRBV7-2	TRBJ2-1	.	TRBD2	CASSLERGYYNEQFF	TGTGCCAGCAGCTTAGAGCGGGGATACTACAATGAGCAGTTCTTC
TRBV30	TRBJ1-2	few	.	CAWRGNDGGYTF	TGTGCCTGGAGGGGGAACGACGGTGGCTACACCTTC
TRBV28	TRBJ1-3	.	TRBD1	CASTRVADRGNTIYF	TGTGCCAGCACCCGAGTTGCGGACAGGGGGAACACCATATATTTT
TRBV5-1	TRBJ2-2	.	TRBD2	CASSTGLAGGTGELFF	TGCGCCAGCAGCACCGGACTAGCGGGGGGCACCGGGGAGCTGTTTTTT
TRBV6-5	TRBJ1-6	.	TRBD1	CASSYQGALYNSPLHF	TGTGCCAGCAGTTATCAGGGGGCCCTCTATAATTCACCCCTCCACTTT
TRBV29-1	TRBJ2-2	.	TRBD2	CSVPADPIRTSGRAGNTGELFF	TGCAGCGTTCCGGCGGACCCAATAAGGACTAGCGGGAGGGCCGGGAACACCGGGGAGCTGTTTTTT
TRBV28	TRBJ1-5	many	.	CASSTEGVKAQHF	TGTGCCAGCAGCACTGAGGGGGTTAAGGCCCAGCATTTT
TRBV19	TRBJ1-3	.	.	CASAVLGTGNTIYF	TGTGCCAGTGCCGTTTTAGGGACGGGAAACACCATATATTTT